The 18 T cell receptor beta chains given below trace back to one sample, sequenced in a study of T cell changes during pregnancy in multiple sclerosis. TCRdb's table, derived via immunoSEQ multiplex PCR, lists solely in-frame clones and lacks some. Of some 57,000 clones detected, less than 95% appear once; the ten largest clones hold about 0.49%. The source material was CD4+ T cells from peripheral blood mononuclear cells, sampled after pregnancy. The receptor set was obtained from a female donor in good health, enrolled as a control in a pregnancy study.

The chain uses TRBV9 and TRBJ1-5; the D gene is possibly TRBD1 (5 bases). CDR3 length: 14 amino acids. V lost 10 bases to trimming and J lost 4 bases, with 18 bases between them. Germline V gene sequence: CDR1 SGDLS, CDR2 YYNGEE. CDR3 protein: CAPSVAGWNQPQHF. CDR3 in DNA: TGTGCCCCCAGCGTGGCAGGGTGGAATCAGCCCCAGCATTTT.

The J gene is TRBJ1-2, the V gene TRBV2, with a weak D call TRBD1 (5 bases). The CDR3 extends over 14 amino acids. Per germline, CDR1 SNHLY and CDR2 FYNNEI. Trimming cost V 5 bases and J 3 bases, with 13 bases left between them. The CDR3 sequence is CASSPTGNYYGYTF. The CDR3 DNA reads as TGTGCCAGCAGTCCAACAGGAAACTACTATGGCTACACCTTC.

V is TRBV30 and J is TRBJ2-3, with TRBD2 identical over 13 bases. With 3 bases clipped from V and 2 bases from J, the junction kept 5 bases outside the gene matches. This CDR3 comprises 16 residues. In germline, CDR1 is GTSNPN, CDR2 SVGIG (reference sequence). CDR3 DNA: TGTGCCTGGAGCTCCGGACTAGCGGGGGTCACAGATACGCAGTATTTT. It translates to CAWSSGLAGVTDTQYF.

V usage is TRBV7-9 and J usage is TRBJ1-3, with 10 bases fitting TRBD1. V lost 5 bases and J lost 3; bases outside the gene matches: 4. Germline V gene sequence: CDR1 SEHNR, CDR2 FQNEAQ (reference sequence). The CDR3 spans 15 residues. The CDR3 nucleotides read TGTGCCAGCAGCCCCGGGACAGGGGTTGGAAACACCATATATTTT. This codes for CASSPGTGVGNTIYF.

The V and J genes are TRBV6-1 and TRBJ2-7, with TRBD2 matching 11 bases. Per germline, CDR1 MNHNS and CDR2 SASEGT. CDR3 length: 15 amino acids. V lost 5 bases and J lost 0; bases outside the gene matches: 3. The CDR3 DNA follows: TGTGCCAGCAGTCTGGGACTAGCGGCCTCCTACGAGCAGTACTTC. Protein sequence: CASSLGLAASYEQYF.

This clone has a handful of counts. V gene TRBV2 combines with J gene TRBJ2-2, with TRBD2 matching over 11 bases. The CDR3 is 16 residues long. The V and J ends lost 4 bases and 5 bases, in that order; junction bases with no gene match: 6. Germline V gene lookup returns CDR1 SNHLY and CDR2 FYNNEI. CDR3 coding DNA: TGTGCCAGCAGTGGTCCGACTAGCGGGACTACCGGGGAGCTGTTTTTT. It translates to CASSGPTSGTTGELFF.

This clone was seen just once. The chain recombines TRBV7-6 with TRBJ2-7, with TRBD1 identical over 10 bases. V shed 1 base, J shed 4 bases, and the junction held 4 bases outside the gene matches. There are 15 residues in the CDR3. Per the germline V gene, CDR1 is SGHVS and CDR2 is FNYEAQ. CDR3 in amino acids: CASSLGTGGWYEQYF. Written as DNA, the CDR3 is TGTGCCAGCAGCTTAGGGACAGGGGGTTGGTACGAGCAGTACTTC.

CDR3 sequence reads: CASSVRGPSGNTIYF. The CDR3 nucleotides read TGTGCCAGCAGCGTCAGGGGCCCCTCTGGAAACACCATATATTTT. The rearrangement uses TRBV13 and TRBJ1-3, with D perhaps TRBD1 (6 bases). The length of the CDR3 is 15 residues. V was pared by 5 bases and J by 0 bases, with 11 bases between. Germline CDR1 reads PRHDT; CDR2 reads FYEKMQ (reference sequence).

There are a few counts of this clone. V gene TRBV6-5 combines with J gene TRBJ1-4; 8 bases align to TRBD1. The trim removed 0 bases at V and 14 bases at J, leaving 2 bases unmatched. Germline CDR1 and CDR2: MNHEY and SVGAGI. The CDR3 is made up of 12 amino acids. In nucleotides, the CDR3 is TGTGCCAGCAGTTACTCAGGACAGGGCCTGTTTTTT. Translating it yields CASSYSGQGLFF.

V gene TRBV1 combines with J gene TRBJ2-1; the table names TRBD2, a call not compared with the DNA. TRBV1 is reported as a pseudogene. This CDR3 has 16 amino acids. CDR3: CTSSQPKRGLYNEQFF. CDR3 coding DNA: TGCACCAGCAGCCAACCCAAGCGGGGACTTTACAATGAGCAGTTCTTC.

V and J are TRBV7-3 and TRBJ1-6; 9 nucleotides agree with TRBD1. J gave up 10 bases and V 2 bases, and 3 bases lay outside the gene matches. This CDR3 has 14 amino acids. Germline-derived CDR1 and CDR2 are SGHTA and FQGTGA. CDR3 coding DNA: TGTGCCAGCAGCTTAGGGGACAGGGAATCACCCCTCCACTTT. Amino acid sequence: CASSLGDRESPLHF. The full variable domain, in which reference TRBV7-3 and TRBJ1-6 provide the parts outside the CDR3, is GAGVSQTPSNKVTEKGKYVELRCDPISGHTALYWYRQSLGQGPEFLIYFQGTGAADDSGLPNDRFFAVRPEGSVSTLKIQRTERGDSAVYLCASSLGDRESPLHFGNGTRLTVT.

This clone is classed as medium-sized. The CDR3 coding sequence is TGTGCCAGCAGTCGAGGGCCAGACACTGAAGCTTTCTTT. Its protein product is CASSRGPDTEAFF. This rearrangement joins TRBV2 to TRBJ1-1; D is uncertain. V dropped 5 bases and J dropped 3 bases, with 10 bases sitting between them. The length of the CDR3 is 13 residues. Germline V gene data show CDR1 as SNHLY and CDR2 as FYNNEI.

This clone appeared a few times. This rearrangement joins TRBV6-1 to TRBJ1-1; no clear D. The ends were cut back, 4 bases at V and 5 bases at J, with 5 bases in the middle. This CDR3 is built from 11 residues. Germline CDR1 and CDR2: MNHNS and SASEGT. The CDR3 region has the DNA TGTGCCAGCAGTGTCCTTACTGAAGCTTTCTTT. Translating it yields CASSVLTEAFF.

The rearrangement links TRBV9 to TRBJ1-6, with 8 bases identical to TRBD1. CDR3 size: 22 residues. The germline CDR1 and CDR2 sequences are SGDLS and YYNGEE. J lost 7 bases, V lost 4 bases, and 28 bases had no gene match. This CDR3 is CASSKALGPPDRVKRANSPLHF. The CDR3 DNA follows: TGTGCCAGCAGCAAGGCTCTGGGCCCTCCGGACAGGGTCAAGCGCGCCAATTCACCCCTCCACTTT.

V gene TRBV7-8 combines with J gene TRBJ1-5; the D is unclear. Germline V gives CDR1 SGHVS, CDR2 FQNEAQ. Trimming removed 1 base at V and 7 bases at J, with 11 bases between. The CDR3 sequence is 14 residues long. For the CDR3, the DNA is TGTGCCAGCAGCTTAGAACCGGTTTACCAGCCCCAGCATTTT. Translation gives CASSLEPVYQPQHF.

This sequence joins TRBV12-5 and TRBJ1-5, with TRBD1 as a possible D gene (6 bases). Trimming left V 6 bases short and J 0 bases short, with 9 bases between. The CDR3 sequence is 14 residues long. Germline lookup yields CDR1 LGHNT and CDR2 FRNRAP. The CDR3 DNA sequence: TGTGCTAGTGGAAGAGGGGGTAGCAATCAGCCCCAGCATTTT. Its protein is CASGRGGSNQPQHF.

The chain is built from TRBV19 and TRBJ2-3, with TRBD2 matching over 10 bases. The CDR3 length is 19 residues. CDR1 LNHDA and CDR2 SQIVND come from the germline V gene (reference sequence). V trimming: 5 bases; J trimming: 0 bases; junction bases outside the gene matches: 14. The CDR3 here is CASSGASGGGHPSTDTQYF. The CDR3 bases are TGTGCCAGTAGTGGGGCTAGCGGGGGTGGTCACCCTAGCACAGATACGCAGTATTTT.

V and J are TRBV6-6 and TRBJ2-5, with D tentatively TRBD2 (6 bases). The ends were cut back, 0 bases at V and 0 bases at J, with 11 bases in the middle. Germline loops: CDR1 MNHNY, CDR2 SVGAGI (reference sequence). The length of the CDR3 is 16 residues. CDR3 residues: CASSYSGRGHQETQYF. The CDR3 DNA reads as TGTGCCAGCAGTTACTCGGGGCGGGGACACCAAGAGACCCAGTACTTC.